These 19 T cell receptor beta chains were all obtained from the same sample, sequenced in a study of cytomegalovirus exposure and HLA in healthy donors. In the PCR, 60 Vbeta and 13 Jbeta primers were used. The repertoire was sequenced with immunoSEQ multiplex PCR; TCRdb's copy has only in-frame clones and lacks some. The table has 120,000 to 150,000 clones, roughly 79% seen once. The sequencing input was PBMCs. Source of these receptors: a man aged 18 to 29 in good health and CMV-seronegative.

This chain uses TRBV5-5 with TRBJ2-7, with 8 nucleotides matching TRBD1. The ends lost 6 bases at V and 6 bases at J; junction bases unmatched: 11. CDR3 size: 14 residues. Germline loops: CDR1 SGHKS, CDR2 YYEKEE (reference sequence). The CDR3 protein is CASTYDRGGLEQYF. CDR3 in DNA: TGTGCCAGCACCTACGACAGGGGAGGTCTCGAGCAGTACTTC.

The rearrangement links TRBV19 to TRBJ2-7; no definite D call. This CDR3 comprises 14 residues. V dropped 1 base and J dropped 0 bases, with 7 bases sitting between them. Germline CDR1 LNHDA, CDR2 SQIVND (reference sequence). CDR3: CASSIVGSSYEQYF. The CDR3 region has the DNA TGTGCCAGTAGTATAGTGGGCAGCTCCTACGAGCAGTACTTC.

V is TRBV5-1 and J is TRBJ1-2, with no clear D. Germline V gene sequence: CDR1 SGHRS, CDR2 YFSETQ. The CDR3 loop spans 14 amino acids. V was trimmed by 0 bases and J by 6 bases, leaving 12 bases between them. This CDR3 is CASSLGRTIDGYTF. The CDR3 DNA reads as TGCGCCAGCAGCTTGGGCCGGACTATCGATGGCTACACCTTC.

The chain carries TRBV18 and TRBJ1-2; 7 bases are shared with TRBD1. V was pared by 3 bases and J by 4 bases, with 8 bases of the junction left unmatched. The CDR3 loop spans 15 amino acids. Germline V gene lookup returns CDR1 KGHSH and CDR2 LQKENI. For the CDR3, the DNA is TGTGCCAGCTCACCCATAGACAGGGTAGGCTATGGCTACACCTTC. Translation: CASSPIDRVGYGYTF.

The chain has TRBV20-1 and TRBJ2-7, with D perhaps TRBD1 (6 bases). This CDR3 has 11 amino acids. Germline V gene data show CDR1 as DFQATT and CDR2 as SNEGSKA (reference sequence). The V end was cut by 4 bases, the J end by 4 bases, with 8 bases between. The CDR3 nucleotides are TGCAGTGCTAACAGGGTTTACGAGCAGTACTTC. It encodes CSANRVYEQYF.

The gene calls are TRBV2 and TRBJ2-5, with D possibly being TRBD2 (5 bases). Deletions cut 4 bases from V and 5 bases from J, with 11 bases between. CDR1 is SNHLY, CDR2 FYNNEI, per germline. This CDR3 spans 13 amino acids. CDR3 DNA sequence: TGTGCCAGCAGTGGGCCTGGCGGGGAGACCCAGTACTTC. This sequence encodes CASSGPGGETQYF. Full variable domain (remainder filled in from reference TRBV2 and TRBJ2-5): EPEVTQTPSHQVTQMGQEVILRCVPISNHLYFYWYRQILGQKVEFLVSFYNNEISEKSEIFDDQFSVERPDGSNFTLKIRSTKLEDSAMYFCASSGPGGETQYFGPGTRLLVL.

The CDR3 protein is CASSAGSYEQYF. The CDR3 DNA is TGTGCCAGCAGCGCCGGGTCCTACGAGCAGTACTTC. This sequence joins TRBV5-6 and TRBJ2-7; D unclear. The CDR3 totals 12 residues. Germline V gene data show CDR1 as SGHDT and CDR2 as YYEEEE. Trimming shortened V by 4 bases and J by 1 base, and 6 bases separated the two germline ends.

This rearrangement joins TRBV21-1 to TRBJ1-1; TRBD1 is the table's D call, not checked against the DNA. TRBV21-1 is recorded as a pseudogene. The CDR3 is 15 amino acids. The CDR3 here is CASSKNSGGVTEAFF. In nucleotides, the CDR3 is TGTGCCAGCAGCAAAAACTCAGGGGGCGTCACTGAAGCTTTCTTT.

This chain joins TRBV6-1 and TRBJ1-2; no reliable D call. Germline CDR1 and CDR2: MNHNS and SASEGT. The CDR3 contains 15 residues. V lost 1 base to trimming and J lost 6 bases, with 15 bases between them. This CDR3 is CASSEVGSYEDGYTF. CDR3 DNA: TGTGCCAGCAGTGAAGTGGGGAGTTATGAGGATGGCTACACCTTC.

V and J are TRBV2 and TRBJ2-5; D not resolved. V was pared by 4 bases and J by 5 bases, with 11 bases between. The CDR3 spans 13 residues. CDR1 SNHLY and CDR2 FYNNEI come from the germline V gene. The CDR3 DNA reads as TGTGCCAGCAGTGGAAATCGTGCGGAGACCCAGTACTTC. This translates into CASSGNRAETQYF.

The chain employs TRBV6-1 and TRBJ2-7; tentative D call: TRBD2 (5 bases). V lost 8 bases and J 4 bases, leaving 6 bases between the germline ends. The CDR3 extends over 10 amino acids. The V gene's germline CDR1 is MNHNS and CDR2 SASEGT. CDR3 sequence: CASEGYEQYF. CDR3 coding DNA: TGTGCCAGCGAGGGATACGAGCAGTACTTC.

The chain has TRBV27 and TRBJ1-6; 9 nucleotides align to TRBD1. The CDR3 spans 14 residues. V gave up 2 bases and J gave up 7 bases; unmatched junction bases: 0. In germline, CDR1 is MNHEY, CDR2 SMNVEV (reference sequence). CDR3 nucleotides: TGTGCCAGCAGTTTAGGGACAGGGAATTCACCCCTCCACTTT. This translates into CASSLGTGNSPLHF.

The table lists this clone with a few counts. V usage is TRBV5-1 and J usage is TRBJ1-5; possible D gene TRBD1, 6 bases. The CDR3 loop spans 13 amino acids. Germline CDR1 SGHRS, CDR2 YFSETQ. Trimming took off 9 bases at V and 3 bases at J, with 13 bases between the two ends. The CDR3 coding sequence is TGCGCCACGAGGACAGAACCCAATCAGCCCCAGCATTTT. Protein product: CATRTEPNQPQHF. The variable domain in full, with the rest retrieved from reference TRBV5-1 and TRBJ1-5, is KAGVTQTPRYLIKTRGQQVTLSCSPISGHRSVSWYQQTPGQGLQFLFEYFSETQRNKGNFPGRFSGRQFSNSRSEMNVSTLELGDSALYLCATRTEPNQPQHFGDGTRLSIL.

This chain uses TRBV15 with TRBJ2-6; 7 nucleotides agree with TRBD1. V shed 4 bases and J 2 bases; nucleotides not matched to a gene: 11. The CDR3 is 18 amino acids. Per the germline V gene, CDR1 is LNHNV and CDR2 is YYDKDF (reference sequence). CDR3 in amino acids: CATSKRTGGFPGANVLTF. The CDR3 nucleotides are TGTGCCACCAGCAAACGGACAGGAGGATTTCCTGGGGCCAACGTCCTGACTTTC.

The chain joins TRBV7-2 to TRBJ2-5, with 8 positions matching TRBD1. The CDR3 is 16 amino acids. The V gene end was trimmed by 4 bases and the J gene end by 4 bases; junction bases not matched to a gene: 11. Germline CDR1 and CDR2: SGHTA and FQGNSA. As DNA, the CDR3 is TGTGCCAGCAGCTCCCTCAGGGGGCTAGTAGGAGAGACCCAGTACTTC. It translates to CASSSLRGLVGETQYF. Full variable domain (rest looked up from reference TRBV7-2 and TRBJ2-5): GAGVSQSPSNKVTEKGKDVELRCDPISGHTALYWYRQSLGQGLEFLIYFQGNSAPDKSGLPSDRFSAERTGGSVSTLTIQRTQQEDSAVYLCASSSLRGLVGETQYFGPGTRLLVL.

The rearrangement joins TRBV15 to TRBJ1-1; 7 nucleotides align to TRBD1. Germline V gene sequence: CDR1 LNHNV, CDR2 YYDKDF (reference sequence). The CDR3 runs 14 residues. The trim removed 3 bases at V and 4 bases at J, leaving 5 bases unmatched. The CDR3 coding sequence is TGTGCCACCAGCAGGATACAGGGGACCACTGAAGCTTTCTTT. Translation: CATSRIQGTTEAFF.

V and J are TRBV5-1 and TRBJ1-4; D is possibly TRBD1 (6 bases). Trimming took 6 bases from V and 2 from J, leaving 11 bases between them. The germline V gene has CDR1 SGHRS and CDR2 YFSETQ. This CDR3 region has 14 residues. The CDR3 DNA follows: TGCGCCAGCACCCGGGGGGCGACTAATGAAAAACTGTTTTTT. Translation: CASTRGATNEKLFF.

The chain recombines TRBV5-4 with TRBJ2-7, with TRBD1 identical over 8 bases. Germline V lookup: CDR1 SGHNT, CDR2 YYREEE (reference sequence). This CDR3 region has 15 residues. V lost 0 bases and J lost 2; bases outside the gene matches: 4. The CDR3 loop reads CASSLGTGFPYEQYF. Written as DNA, the CDR3 is TGTGCCAGCAGCTTGGGGACAGGGTTCCCCTACGAGCAGTACTTC.

This chain joins TRBV6-4 and TRBJ1-2; possible D gene TRBD1, 6 bases. The CDR3 has 17 amino acids. The germline CDR1 and CDR2 sequences are MRHNA and SNTAGT. The V gene lost 4 bases and the J gene lost 4 bases, with 22 bases spanning the gap. This CDR3 reads CASSVTETGSGPYGYTF. The CDR3 nucleotides are TGTGCCAGCAGTGTAACAGAGACAGGTAGCGGGCCCTATGGCTACACCTTC.